This TCR beta chain was found in a study of Tregs in tolerant kidney transplant recipients. Only in-frame clones appear in the TCRdb table, and some are missing; sequencing was by immunoSEQ multiplex PCR. In the table there are about 16,000 clones, 61% of which are singletons. Regarding the study as a whole: The small number of patients limits these findings pending further validation.

Comment on this clone: Its antigen is currently unknown.

The sequence derives from a human donor in good health. The sample taken for sequencing was Tregs from blood cultured with allogeneic cells.

The CDR3 is CASRPGGSRETQYF. As DNA, the CDR3 is TGCGCCAGCAGGCCCGGAGGCAGTAGGGAGACCCAGTACTTC. V usage is TRBV5-1 and J usage is TRBJ2-5, with a possible D match to TRBD2 (5 bases). V lost 5 bases and J lost 5, with 16 bases in between. This CDR3 comprises 14 residues. Germline V gene sequence: CDR1 SGHRS, CDR2 YFSETQ.